Detailed here is one TCR beta chain. The data derive from a study of blood T cell repertoires in COVID-19. Overall study context: Acute and convalescent COVID-19 samples came from the United States, Italy and Spain. PBMCs, B-cell-depleted T cells, or T cells provided the cDNA or gDNA that made up the material.

Seattle patients were enrolled during active infection and followed longitudinally. The V and J ends lost 2 bases and 6 bases, in that order; junction bases with no gene match: 6. In germline, CDR1 is MNHNY, CDR2 SVGAGI (reference sequence). The CDR3 length is 14 residues. The authors' processing: Quantification of nucleated cells was approximated via reference gene primer amplification. Profiling relied on immunoSEQ multiplex PCR, and the TCRdb table lists in-frame clones only, not all of them. The V and J calls and clone size are taken from that table; D and trimming were inferred from the DNA. The sample lists around 190,000 clones; approximately 90% were seen once.

This TCR was sampled from a man in his fifties or sixties with COVID-19, enrolled during active disease. This chain uses TRBV6-6 with TRBJ1-1, with 7 bases lining up with TRBD1. Material for sequencing was peripheral blood. CDR3 region: CASSYGRGVPEAFF. CDR3 sequence (DNA): TGTGCCAGCAGTTACGGCAGGGGGGTCCCTGAAGCTTTCTTT.